Presented here are 23 T cell receptor beta chains from one specimen sequenced in a study of T cell repertoires in cytomegalovirus infection. TCRdb reanalysed the reads using MiXCR and keeps one entry per CDR3 protein. The sample records some 940,000 distinct CDR3 sequences, approximately 30% being singletons. These TCRs' antigens remain unknown. The source material was cultured CD8+ T cells from PBMCs, sampled from culture after CMV antigen stimulation. The receptors here all came from a human donor in good health (CMV status not recorded). Some clones in this sample may be carry-over from other donors' samples.

This clonotype was seen a handful of times. The chain carries TRBV5-6 and TRBJ2-7, with 9 bases lining up with TRBD1. Per the germline V gene, CDR1 is SGHDT and CDR2 is YYEEEE. This CDR3 has 14 residues. The V segment lost 2 bases and the J segment 7 bases; nucleotides outside the gene matches: 7. CDR3 amino acids: CASSFGTGGYEQYV. CDR3 sequence (DNA): TGTGCCAGCAGCTTCGGCACAGGGGGCTATGAGCAGTACGTC.

The chain uses TRBV7-9 and TRBJ2-1; 7 bases are shared with TRBD1. J gave up 7 bases and V 8 bases, and 20 bases lay outside the gene matches. The CDR3 is 17 amino acids. Germline V CDR1 and CDR2: SEHNR, FQNEAQ (reference sequence). CDR3 amino acids: CASEDYPTGPFGNEQFF. The CDR3 region has the DNA TGTGCCAGCGAGGATTATCCGACAGGGCCTTTCGGGAATGAGCAGTTCTTC.

This chain joins TRBV29-1 and TRBJ1-4; possibly TRBD1 for D (5 bases). The germline gives CDR1 SQVTM, CDR2 ANQGSEA. This CDR3 has 15 residues. The V end was cut by 1 base, the J end by 7 bases, with 16 bases between. This CDR3 is CSVEGLQEGTEKLFF. The CDR3 DNA is TGCAGCGTTGAAGGATTACAGGAGGGTACTGAAAAACTGTTTTTT.

The V call is TRBV4-1, the J call TRBJ2-3; no clear D. V was pared by 6 bases and J by 2 bases, with 15 bases between. In germline, CDR1 is MGHRA, CDR2 YSYEKL. CDR3 length: 15 amino acids. The CDR3 nucleotides are TGCGCCAGCAGTCACCGAGGATCGTCCACAGATACGCAGTATTTT. Its protein is CASSHRGSSTDTQYF.

In its sample, this clonotype was seen many times. This chain links TRBV7-8 with TRBJ1-2; no reliable D call. Germline CDR1 reads SGHVS; CDR2 reads FQNEAQ. The CDR3 covers 13 residues. The V gene lost 8 bases and the J gene lost 4 bases, with 14 bases spanning the gap. The CDR3 sequence is CASPGGPLYGYTF. As DNA, the CDR3 is TGTGCCAGCCCTGGCGGCCCTCTCTATGGCTACACCTTC.

V is TRBV7-9 and J is TRBJ1-5; TRBD1 might be the D (5 bases). The CDR3 is made up of 16 amino acids. Germline V gene sequence: CDR1 SEHNR, CDR2 FQNEAQ (reference sequence). With 5 bases removed from V and 5 bases from J, the gap between germline ends came to 19 bases. CDR3 in DNA: TGTGCCAGCAGCCCCCCGGGTGACAGAGCCTATCAGCCCCAGCATTTT. As protein: CASSPPGDRAYQPQHF. The full variable domain, completed using reference TRBV7-9 and TRBJ1-5, is DTGVSQNPRHKITKRGQNVTFRCDPISEHNRLYWYRQTLGQGPEFLTYFQNEAQLEKSRLLSDRFSAERPKGSFSTLEIQRTEQGDSAMYLCASSPPGDRAYQPQHFGDGTRLSIL.

This clonotype was seen ten or more times. CDR3 DNA: TGTGCCAGCAGCCGGGCAGGGGGCGCCTACCCCTCTGGGGCCAACGTCCTGACTTTC. Amino acids: CASSRAGGAYPSGANVLTF. The chain uses TRBV7-2 and TRBJ2-6, with 8 bases lining up with TRBD1. Germline V CDR1 and CDR2: SGHTA, FQGNSA. The length of the CDR3 is 19 residues. The ends lost 5 bases at V and 0 bases at J; junction bases unmatched: 12.

The CDR3, as DNA: TGCGCCAGCAGCCAAGGGGACAGGGAGTATGGCTACACCTTC. This codes for CASSQGDREYGYTF. The genes are TRBV4-1 and TRBJ1-2, with TRBD1 identical over 9 bases. Germline V gene lookup returns CDR1 MGHRA and CDR2 YSYEKL. The V segment lost 1 base and the J segment 5 bases; nucleotides outside the gene matches: 2. The CDR3 contains 14 residues.

This clonotype was counted between two and nine times. The J gene is TRBJ2-2, the V gene TRBV11-2; TRBD2 aligns across 8 bases. The junction had 7 bases not matched to a gene; V was cut back by 1 base and J by 0 bases. This CDR3 comprises 18 residues. Germline values: CDR1 SGHAT, CDR2 FQNNGV. CDR3 nucleotides: TGTGCCAGCAGCTTAGTACGGGGGGGCACCACGAACACCGGGGAGCTGTTTTTT. Encoded protein: CASSLVRGGTTNTGELFF.

In the case of this clonotype: Germline and junction disagree at one end, which may indicate a read error. The genes are TRBV20-1 and TRBJ2-7, with TRBD2 identical over 7 bases. CDR1 DFQATT and CDR2 SNEGSKA come from the germline V gene (reference sequence). There are 15 residues in the CDR3. For the CDR3, the DNA is TGCAGTGCCCTTGCGGCCGGGGGGTCTCGCTACGGGCAGTACTTC. Amino acid sequence: CSALAAGGSRYGQYF.

Turning to this clonotype: This may stem from a read error, because a much larger clone lies one nucleotide away. The chain recombines TRBV7-6 with TRBJ1-1, with TRBD1 identical over 7 bases. Germline loops: CDR1 SGHVS, CDR2 FNYEAQ. The CDR3 is made up of 14 amino acids. After removal of 5 bases from V and 2 bases from J, the junction contained 5 bases not matched to a gene. This CDR3 is CASSAWDSNTEAFF. As DNA, the CDR3 is TGTGCCAGCAGCGCCTGGGACAGCAACACTGAAGCTTTCTTT.

This clonotype was found a few times. The genes are TRBV6-1 and TRBJ2-5, with a possible D match to TRBD1 (6 bases). V was pared by 1 base and J by 5 bases, with 14 bases between. The CDR3 covers 15 residues. The germline V gene encodes CDR1 MNHNS and CDR2 SASEGT. The CDR3 DNA reads TGTGCCAGCAGTGAAGTCTGGGGGCGCGGGGAGACCCAGTACTTC. This encodes CASSEVWGRGETQYF.

This clonotype has more than one count but fewer than ten. V and J are TRBV12-3 or TRBV12-4 and TRBJ2-5; D might be TRBD1 (6 bases). The CDR3 is 12 residues long. Trimming left V 7 bases short and J 7 bases short, with 13 bases between. The chain's CDR3 is CASTRGGPTQYF. The CDR3 coding sequence is TGTGCCAGCACAAGAGGGGGTCCGACCCAGTACTTC.

V is TRBV19 and J is TRBJ1-1; D might be TRBD1 (5 bases). The CDR3 runs 16 residues. CDR1 and CDR2 (germline): LNHDA, SQIVND (reference sequence). V shed 5 bases and J shed 3 bases, with 19 bases lying between them. DNA for the CDR3: TGTGCCAGTAGTTCCTTGATACGGGGCATGGACACTGAAGCTTTCTTT. Translated, it gives CASSSLIRGMDTEAFF.

The sample holds a few counts of this clonotype. The V gene is TRBV19, the J gene TRBJ1-5; D ambiguous. The length of the CDR3 is 12 residues. The V and J ends lost 3 bases and 7 bases respectively, with 7 bases between them. Germline V lookup: CDR1 LNHDA, CDR2 SQIVND (reference sequence). The CDR3 loop is CASSMGSQPQHF. The CDR3 DNA reads as TGTGCCAGTAGTATGGGGAGCCAGCCCCAGCATTTT.

The J gene is TRBJ2-2, the V gene TRBV19; 7 positions agree with TRBD2. The CDR3 consists of 15 residues. V trimming: 7 bases; J trimming: 3 bases; junction bases outside the gene matches: 8. Germline CDR1 and CDR2: LNHDA and SQIVND (reference sequence). The CDR3 spells CASTHTSADTGELFF. The CDR3 DNA reads TGTGCCAGTACCCATACTAGCGCGGACACCGGGGAGCTGTTTTTT.

This clonotype has only one observation. This chain links TRBV9 with TRBJ2-1; TRBD2 might be the D (6 bases). Trimming removed 0 bases at V and 4 bases at J, with 8 bases between. The CDR3 runs 14 residues. The germline V gene encodes CDR1 SGDLS and CDR2 YYNGEE. The CDR3 nucleotides are TGTGCCAGCAGCGTAGTCGGGGGATACAATGAGCAGTTCTTC. This translates into CASSVVGGYNEQFF.

This clonotype came up a few times. The rearrangement links TRBV5-6 to TRBJ2-1; tentative D call: TRBD1 (6 bases). Germline V gene lookup returns CDR1 SGHDT and CDR2 YYEEEE. CDR3 length: 17 amino acids. V was trimmed by 1 base and J by 6 bases, leaving 20 bases between them. In DNA, the CDR3 is TGTGCCAGCAGCTTGCAGGGTGTGATAGGGGGTATCAATGAGCAGTTCTTC. It specifies CASSLQGVIGGINEQFF.

The gene calls are TRBV7-9 and TRBJ1-5; 8 nucleotides align to TRBD1. This CDR3 is built from 15 residues. J was trimmed by 7 bases and V by 5 bases; bases with no gene match: 10. Germline V CDR1 and CDR2: SEHNR, FQNEAQ (reference sequence). Written as DNA, the CDR3 is TGTGCCAGCAGCACTTCGGACAGGGTGGGGCAGCCCCAGCATTTT. This codes for CASSTSDRVGQPQHF.

Ten or more counts support this clonotype. The rearrangement uses TRBV7-2 and TRBJ1-3; D is possibly TRBD1 (6 bases). Germline V gene lookup returns CDR1 SGHTA and CDR2 FQGNSA. The germline V and J ends were trimmed by 5 bases and 2 bases, with 13 bases remaining between them. The CDR3 is 15 amino acids. This CDR3 reads CASSPTGFAGNTIYF. The DNA for the CDR3 is TGTGCCAGCAGCCCAACAGGGTTCGCTGGAAACACCATATATTTT. The whole variable domain, remainder taken from reference TRBV7-2 and TRBJ1-3, is GAGVSQSPSNKVTEKGKDVELRCDPISGHTALYWYRQSLGQGLEFLIYFQGNSAPDKSGLPSDRFSAERTGGSVSTLTIQRTQQEDSAVYLCASSPTGFAGNTIYFGEGSWLTVV.

This chain links TRBV27 with TRBJ2-3; D is ambiguous. The CDR3 has 12 residues. V was trimmed by 5 bases and J by 5 bases, leaving 8 bases between them. Germline CDR1 and CDR2: MNHEY and SMNVEV (reference sequence). The CDR3 region is CASSHPGDTQYF. Here the CDR3 DNA reads TGTGCCAGCAGTCACCCCGGAGATACGCAGTATTTT.

Ten or more counts support this clonotype. This rearrangement joins TRBV7-8 to TRBJ2-5; D perhaps matches TRBD1 (7 bases). The germline V gene encodes CDR1 SGHVS and CDR2 FQNEAQ. V gave up 7 bases and J gave up 4 bases, with 19 bases separating them. The CDR3 has 15 amino acids. CDR3 coding DNA: TGTGCCAGCAACCTAGGGCAGGGGGGAGGAGAGACCCAGTACTTC. Protein sequence: CASNLGQGGGETQYF.

The chain links TRBV2 to TRBJ1-2, with TRBD1 identical over 7 bases. This CDR3 region has 14 residues. Germline-derived CDR1 and CDR2 are SNHLY and FYNNEI. The CDR3 here is CSSLDRDSNYGYTF. In DNA form, the CDR3 reads TGTTCAAGCCTCGACAGGGACAGTAACTATGGCTACACCTTC.